Shown below are 24 T cell receptor beta chains from a single sample sequenced in a study of CD8 T cells in ankylosing spondylitis. TCRdb re-derived calls from the 5' RACE reads in MiXCR, one entry per CDR3 protein. The data contain 100,000 to 150,000 distinct CDR3 sequences, around 9.7% of them singletons. Material for sequencing was blood, either unsorted or a sorted T cell fraction (not recorded which). The receptor source for this set is a male donor with ankylosing spondylitis or in good health (not recorded which).

At least ten counts were recorded for this clonotype. The J gene is TRBJ1-4, the V gene TRBV20-1; 10 bases line up with TRBD1. The CDR3 is made up of 15 amino acids. Germline CDR1 is DFQATT and CDR2 is SNEGSKA (reference sequence). V shed 0 bases, J shed 10 bases, and the junction held 8 bases outside the gene matches. The CDR3 reads CSARDSGDRGGKLFF. Written as DNA, the CDR3 is TGCAGTGCTAGAGATAGCGGGGACAGGGGAGGAAAACTGTTTTTT.

As regards this clonotype: A much larger clone lies one base from this, so it may be a read error. This sequence joins TRBV4-2 and TRBJ2-7; D tentatively reads TRBD1 or TRBD2 (5 bases each). The germline gives CDR1 LGHNA, CDR2 YNFKEQ. The length of the CDR3 is 14 residues. CDR3 residues: CAGRDLGDTGEQYF. DNA for the CDR3: TGTGCCGGCAGGGACCTTGGGGATACTGGTGAGCAGTACTTC.

This clonotype appeared many times. The J gene is TRBJ1-5, the V gene TRBV27; unclear D gene. V was pared by 2 bases and J by 3 bases, with 8 bases between. The length of the CDR3 is 14 residues. Germline CDR1 and CDR2: MNHEY and SMNVEV (reference sequence). DNA for the CDR3: TGTGCCAGCAGTTTAAGCCGCGCCAATCAGCCCCAGCATTTT. Its translation is CASSLSRANQPQHF.

This clonotype has ten or more counts. The V call is TRBV6-1, the J call TRBJ2-7, with 11 positions matching TRBD2. The J segment lost 2 bases and the V segment lost 6 bases, leaving 3 bases of the junction unmatched. Germline values: CDR1 MNHNS, CDR2 SASEGT. The CDR3 covers 14 residues. The CDR3, as DNA: TGTGCCAGCAGGGGACTAGCGGCGACCTACGAGCAGTACTTC. Amino acid sequence: CASRGLAATYEQYF.

This clonotype was seen ten or more times. V gene TRBV28 combines with J gene TRBJ1-1; D gene uncertain. The CDR3 sequence is 11 residues long. Germline CDR1 is MDHEN and CDR2 is SYDVKM. Trimming left V 7 bases short and J 4 bases short, with 7 bases between. The CDR3 DNA reads as TGTGCCAGCACCCAGAGCACTGAAGCTTTCTTT. It yields the protein CASTQSTEAFF.

This clonotype was found a few times. V is TRBV28 and J is TRBJ2-5, with TRBD2 matching over 11 bases. The germline gives CDR1 MDHEN, CDR2 SYDVKM. The CDR3 extends over 16 amino acids. The trim removed 6 bases at V and 2 bases at J, leaving 8 bases unmatched. CDR3 in DNA: TGTGCCAGCAGATCGACTAGCGGGACACGGCAAGAGACCCAGTACTTC. It codes for CASRSTSGTRQETQYF.

The J gene is TRBJ2-3, the V gene TRBV24-1, with D perhaps matching TRBD1 (6 bases). The CDR3 sequence is 16 residues long. The V end was cut by 7 bases, the J end by 0 bases, with 16 bases between. The germline V gene encodes CDR1 KGHDR and CDR2 SFDVKD. This CDR3 is CATSDTGSPSTDTQYF. In nucleotides, the CDR3 is TGTGCCACCAGCGATACAGGGTCACCTAGCACAGATACGCAGTATTTT.

This chain links TRBV11-2 with TRBJ2-7; 11 positions agree with TRBD2. With 5 bases clipped from V and 5 bases from J, the junction kept 20 bases outside the gene matches. The germline CDR1 and CDR2 sequences are SGHAT and FQNNGV. This CDR3 comprises 19 residues. In nucleotides, the CDR3 is TGTGCCAGCAGCCCACAGATATCTGGACTAGCGGGCCCTTGGAACGAGCAGTACTTC. Its translation is CASSPQISGLAGPWNEQYF.

The J gene is TRBJ2-6, the V gene TRBV12-3 or TRBV12-4, with D possibly TRBD2 on 5 matching bases. Trimming took off 2 bases at V and 2 bases at J, with 10 bases between the two ends. This CDR3 is 16 amino acids long. CDR3 DNA sequence: TGTGCCAGCAGTTTATTCGTCGGGACTGGGGCCAACGTCCTGACTTTC. It codes for CASSLFVGTGANVLTF.

This clonotype was recorded many times. The chain links TRBV4-3 to TRBJ2-4; tentatively, D is TRBD1 or TRBD2 (5 bases each). Per germline, CDR1 LGHNA and CDR2 YSLEER. Trimming removed 3 bases from V and 0 bases from J, with 9 bases in between. This CDR3 region has 15 residues. The CDR3 loop reads CASSQGRLAKNIQYF. The CDR3 coding sequence is TGCGCCAGCAGCCAGGGACGCCTAGCCAAAAACATTCAGTACTTC.

This clonotype was detected many times. J is TRBJ2-7 and V is TRBV20-1; a weak D match, TRBD2 (6 bases). The germline CDR1 and CDR2 sequences are DFQATT and SNEGSKA (reference sequence). The CDR3 length is 13 residues. V shed 3 bases and J shed 7 bases, with 16 bases lying between them. The CDR3 DNA is TGCAGTGCTAGGCGGGATCCCCACAAAGAGCAGTACTTC. This translates into CSARRDPHKEQYF.

The chain employs TRBV29-1 and TRBJ2-1, with D unresolved. CDR1 is SQVTM and CDR2 is ANQGSEA in the germline V gene. Between the trimmed V and J ends, which lost 0 bases and 7 bases, there was a span of 7 bases. The CDR3 contains 12 residues. CDR3 sequence (DNA): TGCAGCGTTGAAGATCAAAAGAATGAGCAGTTCTTC. Its protein is CSVEDQKNEQFF.

At least ten counts were recorded for this clonotype. This chain links TRBV9 with TRBJ2-1; D gene ambiguous. Trimming left V 0 bases short and J 8 bases short, with 6 bases between. There are 12 residues in the CDR3. Germline CDR1 reads SGDLS; CDR2 reads YYNGEE. The CDR3 here is CASSVGFYEQFF. CDR3 nucleotide sequence: TGTGCCAGCAGCGTAGGGTTCTATGAGCAGTTCTTC. Filled out from reference TRBV9 and TRBJ2-1, the complete variable domain reads DSGVTQTPKHLITATGQRVTLRCSPRSGDLSVYWYQQSLDQGLQFLIQYYNGEERAKGNILERFSAQQFPDLHSELNLSSLELGDSALYFCASSVGFYEQFFGPGTRLTVL.

As for this clonotype: Since a much larger clone is just one base distant, this may be a read error. CDR3 sequence (DNA): TGTGCCAGCAATTTGAACCCCATTGCCGATGGCGACACCTTC. It translates to CASNLNPIADGDTF. This sequence joins TRBV6-5 and TRBJ1-2; no reliable D call. CDR3 length: 14 amino acids. The germline gives CDR1 MNHEY, CDR2 SVGAGI.

Ten or more counts support this clonotype. The V call is TRBV20-1, the J call TRBJ2-5; D possibly corresponds to TRBD1 (6 bases). The CDR3 has 12 amino acids. Germline V CDR1 and CDR2: DFQATT, SNEGSKA (reference sequence). The V gene lost 6 bases and the J gene lost 3 bases, with 11 bases spanning the gap. The DNA for the CDR3 is TGCAGTGCCCCTAAGGGGGAAGAGACCCAGTACTTC. The encoded protein is CSAPKGEETQYF.

This clonotype qualifies as medium-sized. The rearrangement uses TRBV4-3 and TRBJ2-7; no definite D call. V lost 1 base and J lost 5, with 15 bases in between. Germline-derived CDR1 and CDR2 are LGHNA and YSLEER. The CDR3 is 15 amino acids. The CDR3 protein is CASSQGNGEWDEQYF. The DNA for the CDR3 is TGCGCCAGCAGCCAAGGTAACGGAGAGTGGGACGAGCAGTACTTC.

The sample holds many counts of this clonotype. V gene TRBV12-3 or TRBV12-4 combines with J gene TRBJ2-7, with a tentative D call TRBD1 (6 bases). Trimming took 3 bases from V and 0 from J, leaving 12 bases between them. The CDR3 totals 15 residues. CDR3 residues: CASSLDRMSSYEQYF. The CDR3 DNA sequence: TGTGCCAGCAGTTTGGACAGAATGAGCTCCTACGAGCAGTACTTC.

In this sample, this clonotype turned up once. With a much larger clone just one base away, this may be a read error. The gene calls are TRBV28 and TRBJ2-1; TRBD2 aligns across 8 bases. This CDR3 comprises 16 residues. Looked up from germline, CDR1 is MDHEN and CDR2 is SYDVKM. J lost 2 bases, V lost 5 bases, and 8 bases had no gene match. The CDR3 nucleotides read TGTGCCAGCAGTCCCATAGCGGGATCCACCTACAATGAGCAGTTCTTC. Its protein product is CASSPIAGSTYNEQFF.

The rearrangement links TRBV18 to TRBJ2-5; D not resolved. V lost 6 bases to trimming and J lost 8 bases, with 28 bases between them. The CDR3 covers 17 residues. Per the germline V gene, CDR1 is KGHSH and CDR2 is LQKENI. The CDR3: CASSDGLVHRTEPTQYF. CDR3 sequence (DNA): TGTGCCAGCTCGGATGGTCTTGTACACCGCACCGAGCCAACCCAGTACTTC.

This clonotype came up many times. The chain employs TRBV20-1 and TRBJ2-5, with 7 bases fitting TRBD2. The CDR3 is made up of 13 amino acids. The V and J ends lost 6 bases and 2 bases, in that order; junction bases with no gene match: 6. CDR1 DFQATT and CDR2 SNEGSKA come from the germline V gene (reference sequence). CDR3 DNA sequence: TGCAGTGCCCTAACTAGCGCGCAAGAGACCCAGTACTTC. Amino acids: CSALTSAQETQYF.

This clonotype was seen only a few times. The chain couples TRBV14 to TRBJ2-7; possibly TRBD1 for D (6 bases). The CDR3 is 14 amino acids. The ends were cut back, 0 bases at V and 3 bases at J, with 9 bases in the middle. Germline CDR1 SGHDN, CDR2 FVKESK. The DNA of the CDR3 is TGTGCCAGCAGCCAAGATCTCAGGGGCTACGAGCAGTACTTC. Its translation: CASSQDLRGYEQYF. Combining the CDR3 with reference TRBV14 and TRBJ2-7 gives the whole variable domain EAGVTQFPSHSVIEKGQTVTLRCDPISGHDNLYWYRRVMGKEIKFLLHFVKESKQDESGMPNNRFLAERTGGTYSTLKVQPAELEDSGVYFCASSQDLRGYEQYFGPGTRLTVT.

This clonotype was observed many times. This rearrangement joins TRBV25-1 to TRBJ2-1; 8 bases fit TRBD1. The germline gives CDR1 MGHDK, CDR2 SYGVNS. Trimming took 4 bases from V and 3 from J; bases not matched to a gene: 5. The CDR3 covers 15 residues. The CDR3 sequence: CASSATGAGYNEQFF. CDR3 nucleotide sequence: TGTGCCAGCAGTGCGACAGGGGCTGGCTACAATGAGCAGTTCTTC.

This clonotype showed up many times. The gene calls are TRBV29-1 and TRBJ2-3; no reliable D call. The CDR3 is 11 amino acids. The V gene's germline CDR1 is SQVTM and CDR2 ANQGSEA. V was cut by 7 bases and J by 6 bases, with 11 bases left in between. DNA for the CDR3: TGCAGCGCTACGAGGTGGGATACGCAGTATTTT. Protein sequence: CSATRWDTQYF.

This clonotype was seen ten or more times. The genes are TRBV20-1 and TRBJ2-7, with D hard to call. Germline V CDR1 and CDR2: DFQATT, SNEGSKA (reference sequence). V was pared by 6 bases and J by 3 bases, with 21 bases between. There are 15 residues in the CDR3. In DNA form, the CDR3 reads TGCAGTGCCAAGGAGCCAGTAGCATCCCGCTACGAGCAGTACTTC. This codes for CSAKEPVASRYEQYF.